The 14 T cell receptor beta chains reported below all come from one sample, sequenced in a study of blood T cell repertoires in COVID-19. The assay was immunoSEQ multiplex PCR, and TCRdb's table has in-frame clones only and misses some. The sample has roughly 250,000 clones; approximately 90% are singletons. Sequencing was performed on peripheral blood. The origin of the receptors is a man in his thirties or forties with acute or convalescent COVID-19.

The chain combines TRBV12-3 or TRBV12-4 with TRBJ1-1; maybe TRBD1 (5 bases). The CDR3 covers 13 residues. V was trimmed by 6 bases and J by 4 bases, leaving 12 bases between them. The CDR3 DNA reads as TGTGCCAGCAGCCTCACAGGTGTCACTGAAGCTTTCTTT. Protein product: CASSLTGVTEAFF.

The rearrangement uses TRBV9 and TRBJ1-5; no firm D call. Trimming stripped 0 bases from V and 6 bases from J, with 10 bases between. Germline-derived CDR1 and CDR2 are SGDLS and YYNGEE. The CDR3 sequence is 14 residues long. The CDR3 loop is CASSVAPLGQPQHF. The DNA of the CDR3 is TGTGCCAGCAGCGTAGCGCCCCTAGGTCAGCCCCAGCATTTT.

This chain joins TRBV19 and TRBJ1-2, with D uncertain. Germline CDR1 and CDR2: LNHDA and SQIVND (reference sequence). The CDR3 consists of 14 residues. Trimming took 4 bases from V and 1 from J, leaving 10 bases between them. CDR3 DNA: TGTGCCAGTAGTACTCCACAGTTTAACTATGGCTACACCTTC. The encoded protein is CASSTPQFNYGYTF. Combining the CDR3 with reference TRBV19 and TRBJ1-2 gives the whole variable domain DGGITQSPKYLFRKEGQNVTLSCEQNLNHDAMYWYRQDPGQGLRLIYYSQIVNDFQKGDIAEGYSVSREKKESFPLTVTSAQKNPTAFYLCASSTPQFNYGYTFGSGTRLTVV.

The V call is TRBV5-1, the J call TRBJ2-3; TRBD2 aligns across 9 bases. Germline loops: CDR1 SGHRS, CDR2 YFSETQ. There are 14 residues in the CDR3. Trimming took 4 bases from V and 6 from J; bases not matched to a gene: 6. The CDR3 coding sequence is TGCGCCAGCAGCGGGACTAGCCCAATGGATACGCAGTATTTT. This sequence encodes CASSGTSPMDTQYF.

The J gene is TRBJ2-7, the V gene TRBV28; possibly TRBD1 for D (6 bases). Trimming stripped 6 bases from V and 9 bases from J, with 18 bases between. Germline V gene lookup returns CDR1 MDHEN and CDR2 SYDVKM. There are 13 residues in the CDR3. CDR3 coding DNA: TGTGCCAGCAGGTCCGGAATACAGGGTTCGCAGTACTTC. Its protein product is CASRSGIQGSQYF.

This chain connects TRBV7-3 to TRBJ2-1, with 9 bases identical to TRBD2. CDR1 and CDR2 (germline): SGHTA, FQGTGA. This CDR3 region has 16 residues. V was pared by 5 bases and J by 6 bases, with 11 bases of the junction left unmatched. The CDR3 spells CASSQWGAGGPNEQFF. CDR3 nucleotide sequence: TGTGCCAGCAGCCAATGGGGGGCGGGAGGGCCCAATGAGCAGTTCTTC.

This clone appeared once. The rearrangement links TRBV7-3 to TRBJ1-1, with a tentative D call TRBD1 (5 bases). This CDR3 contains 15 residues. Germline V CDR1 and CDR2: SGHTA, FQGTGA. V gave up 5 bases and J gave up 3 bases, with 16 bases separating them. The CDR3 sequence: CASSKRAGPDTEAFF. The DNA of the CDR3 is TGTGCCAGCAGCAAAAGGGCAGGGCCCGACACTGAAGCTTTCTTT.

Here the CDR3 reads CASSLGSAGDVKLFF. Written as DNA, the CDR3 is TGTGCCAGCAGCTTAGGGTCGGCAGGGGATGTAAAACTGTTTTTT. The rearrangement links TRBV7-8 to TRBJ1-4, with D maybe TRBD1 (6 bases). The CDR3 loop spans 15 amino acids. Per the germline V gene, CDR1 is SGHVS and CDR2 is FQNEAQ. V was shortened by 1 base and J by 10 bases, with 16 bases between the two germline ends.

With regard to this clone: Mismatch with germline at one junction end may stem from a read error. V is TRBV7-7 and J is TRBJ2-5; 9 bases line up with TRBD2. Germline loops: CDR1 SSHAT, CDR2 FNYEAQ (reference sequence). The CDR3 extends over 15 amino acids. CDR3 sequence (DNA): TGTGCTAGCAGCTTAGCGCGGGGGGGACAAGAGACCCAGTACTTC. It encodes CASSLARGGQETQYF.

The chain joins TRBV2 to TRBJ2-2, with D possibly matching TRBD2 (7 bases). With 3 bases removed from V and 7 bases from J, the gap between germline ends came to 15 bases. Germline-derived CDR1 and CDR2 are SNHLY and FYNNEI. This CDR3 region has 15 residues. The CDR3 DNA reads TGTGCCAGCAGTGATGGGGGGGCGCCTGACGGGGAGCTGTTTTTT. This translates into CASSDGGAPDGELFF.

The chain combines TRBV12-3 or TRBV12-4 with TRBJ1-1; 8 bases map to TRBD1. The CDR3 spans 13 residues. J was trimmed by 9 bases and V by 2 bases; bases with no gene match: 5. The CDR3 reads CASSLQGATKAFF. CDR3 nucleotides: TGTGCCAGCAGTTTACAGGGGGCGACTAAAGCTTTCTTT.

In DNA, the CDR3 is TGCGCCAGCAGCTTGACCTTCCCGGGGGAAGAGACCCAGTACTTC. Translated, it gives CASSLTFPGEETQYF. The chain employs TRBV5-1 and TRBJ2-5, with D perhaps matching TRBD2 (6 bases). The CDR3 runs to 15 residues. V was trimmed by 1 base and J by 3 bases, leaving 13 bases between them. Per germline, CDR1 SGHRS and CDR2 YFSETQ. Full variable domain (missing parts from reference TRBV5-1 and TRBJ2-5): KAGVTQTPRYLIKTRGQQVTLSCSPISGHRSVSWYQQTPGQGLQFLFEYFSETQRNKGNFPGRFSGRQFSNSRSEMNVSTLELGDSALYLCASSLTFPGEETQYFGPGTRLLVL.

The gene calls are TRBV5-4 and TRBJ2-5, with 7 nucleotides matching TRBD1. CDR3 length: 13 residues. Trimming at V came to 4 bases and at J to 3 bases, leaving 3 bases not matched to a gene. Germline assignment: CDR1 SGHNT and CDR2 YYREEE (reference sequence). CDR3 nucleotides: TGTGCCAGCAGCCAGACAGGGAAAGAGACCCAGTACTTC. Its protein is CASSQTGKETQYF.

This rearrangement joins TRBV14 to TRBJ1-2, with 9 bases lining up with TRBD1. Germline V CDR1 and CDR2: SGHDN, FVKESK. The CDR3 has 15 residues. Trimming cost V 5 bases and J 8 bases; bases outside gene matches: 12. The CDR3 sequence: CASSKLQGAPRGYTF. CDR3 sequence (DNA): TGTGCCAGCAGCAAGTTACAGGGGGCTCCGAGAGGCTACACCTTC.